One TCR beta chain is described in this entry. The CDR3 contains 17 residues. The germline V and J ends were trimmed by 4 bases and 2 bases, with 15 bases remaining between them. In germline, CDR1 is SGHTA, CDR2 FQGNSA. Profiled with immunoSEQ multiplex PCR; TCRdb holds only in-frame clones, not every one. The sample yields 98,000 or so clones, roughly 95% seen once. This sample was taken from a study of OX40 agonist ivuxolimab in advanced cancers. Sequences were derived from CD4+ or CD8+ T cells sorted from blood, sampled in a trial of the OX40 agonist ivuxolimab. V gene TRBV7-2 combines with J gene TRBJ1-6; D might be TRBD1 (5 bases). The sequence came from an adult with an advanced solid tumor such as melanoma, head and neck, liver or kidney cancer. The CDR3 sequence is CASSSQRGRTYNSPLHF. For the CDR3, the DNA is TGTGCCAGCAGCTCTCAAAGGGGACGAACCTATAATTCACCCCTCCACTTT.